What follows are 27 T cell receptor beta chains derived from one specimen sequenced in a study of cytomegalovirus exposure and HLA in healthy donors (dated by TCRdb to the late 2010s). The library was made by the immunoSEQ multiplex PCR assay. The multiplex PCR relied on a mix of 60 forward primers for TCR Vbeta segments and 13 reverse primers for TCR Jbeta segments. TCRdb took over this immuneACCESS table, retaining in-frame rearrangements with V and J assigned. Such tables are incomplete; in checked studies, under half of the missing clones stem from an unresolved V gene, and the remainder is unexplained. The sample table shows some 250,000 clones, and about 81% are seen once. 5% to 6% of the sample is held by the ten biggest clonotypes. The sequenced material came from PBMCs. The receptor source for this set is a middle-aged woman in good health and CMV-seropositive.

V usage is TRBV7-2 and J usage is TRBJ2-1; D gene ambiguous. Germline assignment: CDR1 SGHTA and CDR2 FQGNSA. The CDR3 extends over 12 amino acids. V was cut by 3 bases and J by 3 bases, with 3 bases left in between. The CDR3 nucleotides are TGTGCCAGCAGCTTTAACTACAATGAGCAGTTCTTC. This codes for CASSFNYNEQFF. The variable domain in full, with the rest retrieved from reference TRBV7-2 and TRBJ2-1, is GAGVSQSPSNKVTEKGKDVELRCDPISGHTALYWYRQSLGQGLEFLIYFQGNSAPDKSGLPSDRFSAERTGGSVSTLTIQRTQQEDSAVYLCASSFNYNEQFFGPGTRLTVL.

The chain links TRBV7-2 to TRBJ2-1, with 9 bases lining up with TRBD2. The germline CDR1 and CDR2 sequences are SGHTA and FQGNSA. The J segment lost 0 bases and the V segment lost 5 bases, leaving 2 bases of the junction unmatched. The CDR3 has 15 amino acids. The CDR3 coding sequence is TGTGCCAGCAGCCCGGGACTAGCCTCCTACAATGAGCAGTTCTTC. Amino acid sequence: CASSPGLASYNEQFF. Using reference TRBV7-2 and TRBJ2-1 for the parts outside the CDR3, the full variable domain is GAGVSQSPSNKVTEKGKDVELRCDPISGHTALYWYRQSLGQGLEFLIYFQGNSAPDKSGLPSDRFSAERTGGSVSTLTIQRTQQEDSAVYLCASSPGLASYNEQFFGPGTRLTVL.

This clone has only one observation. The chain is built from TRBV18 and TRBJ2-1; 10 positions match TRBD1. CDR1 is KGHSH, CDR2 LQKENI, per germline. The V gene end was trimmed by 3 bases and the J gene end by 6 bases; junction bases not matched to a gene: 11. The CDR3 extends over 17 amino acids. CDR3 protein: CASSPRLGQGRINEQFF. The DNA of the CDR3 is TGTGCCAGCTCACCGAGACTGGGACAGGGGAGAATCAATGAGCAGTTCTTC.

V and J are TRBV27 and TRBJ2-7; D gene unclear. CDR3 size: 13 residues. From germline, CDR1 is MNHEY and CDR2 SMNVEV (reference sequence). V lost 8 bases to trimming and J lost 4 bases, with 15 bases between them. Written as DNA, the CDR3 is TGTGCCAGCCTACCTCTTCGAATATACGAGCAGTACTTC. Protein sequence: CASLPLRIYEQYF.

The genes are TRBV7-2 and TRBJ2-1; unclear D gene. The CDR3 runs 13 residues. Germline lookup yields CDR1 SGHTA and CDR2 FQGNSA. Deletions cut 1 base from V and 13 bases from J, with 14 bases between. The CDR3 here is CASSLGSPGRQFF. The DNA for the CDR3 is TGTGCCAGCAGCTTAGGTTCGCCAGGAAGACAGTTCTTC.

As regards this clone: The junction and the germline gene differ at one end; a read error may be behind it. This rearrangement joins TRBV30 to TRBJ1-1; D may be TRBD1 (5 bases). Germline V gene lookup returns CDR1 GTSNPN and CDR2 SVGIG (reference sequence). This CDR3 region has 11 residues. The CDR3 is CAWIEGTEAFF. In DNA form, the CDR3 reads TGTGCCTGGATCGAAGGGACTGAAGCCTTCTTT.

J is TRBJ1-1 and V is TRBV7-9, with 7 bases lining up with TRBD1. Per germline, CDR1 SEHNR and CDR2 FQNEAQ (reference sequence). Germline trimming cut 2 bases from V and 1 base from J; bases unmatched to any gene: 4. The CDR3 spans 15 residues. The CDR3 nucleotides are TGTGCCAGCAGCTTAAGTACAGGGGAGAACACTGAAGCTTTCTTT. Translated, it gives CASSLSTGENTEAFF.

This clone was seen once. The chain uses TRBV6-1 and TRBJ2-5; 13 nucleotides agree with TRBD2. The DNA end favors TRBJ2-7, so the J call may be wrong. Germline assignment: CDR1 MNHNS and CDR2 SASEGT. The CDR3 consists of 14 residues. The CDR3 loop reads CASSGLAGGHEQYF. CDR3 DNA sequence: TGTGCCAGCAGTGGACTAGCGGGAGGCCACGAGCAGTACTTC.

The J gene is TRBJ2-1, the V gene TRBV4-1; maybe TRBD1 (5 bases). Trimming removed 0 bases at V and 13 bases at J, with 16 bases between. Germline CDR1 reads MGHRA; CDR2 reads YSYEKL. This CDR3 contains 14 residues. CDR3 in amino acids: CASSQDIPQVHQFF. CDR3 coding DNA: TGCGCCAGCAGCCAAGATATTCCACAGGTCCATCAGTTCTTC.

V usage is TRBV6-5 and J usage is TRBJ1-1, with D unclear. CDR1 and CDR2 (germline): MNHEY, SVGAGI. The CDR3 covers 13 residues. Trimming removed 2 bases at V and 7 bases at J, with 11 bases between. As DNA, the CDR3 is TGTGCCAGCAGTTACCAACGGGGTTATGAAGCTTTCTTT. Protein sequence: CASSYQRGYEAFF.

Only a few counts were recorded for this clone. The chain recombines TRBV7-9 with TRBJ1-4, with D possibly TRBD1 on 5 matching bases. Between the trimmed V and J ends, which lost 3 bases and 4 bases, there was a span of 6 bases. CDR3 length: 13 residues. The germline gives CDR1 SEHNR, CDR2 FQNEAQ (reference sequence). The CDR3 sequence is CASSLGGNEKLFF. The CDR3 DNA reads TGTGCCAGCAGCTTGGGGGGTAATGAAAAACTGTTTTTT.

V is TRBV5-1 and J is TRBJ1-4; TRBD1 agrees at 9 bases. The CDR3 length is 15 residues. The junction had 9 bases not matched to a gene; V was cut back by 7 bases and J by 5 bases. CDR1 and CDR2 from the germline V gene are SGHRS and YFSETQ. CDR3 sequence (DNA): TGCGCCAGCGGACAGGGGCGACAATCAAATGAAAAACTGTTTTTT. Its protein product is CASGQGRQSNEKLFF. The variable domain in full, with the rest retrieved from reference TRBV5-1 and TRBJ1-4, is KAGVTQTPRYLIKTRGQQVTLSCSPISGHRSVSWYQQTPGQGLQFLFEYFSETQRNKGNFPGRFSGRQFSNSRSEMNVSTLELGDSALYLCASGQGRQSNEKLFFGSGTQLSVL.

J is TRBJ1-3 and V is TRBV5-1, with 8 bases matching TRBD1. The junction had 13 bases not matched to a gene; V was cut back by 4 bases and J by 4 bases. The germline gives CDR1 SGHRS, CDR2 YFSETQ. The CDR3 spans 17 residues. The CDR3 coding sequence is TGCGCCAGCAGCCCGTTGCCAGGGGGCGAGATAGGAAACACCATATATTTT. It specifies CASSPLPGGEIGNTIYF. The whole variable domain, filled in from reference TRBV5-1 and TRBJ1-3, reads KAGVTQTPRYLIKTRGQQVTLSCSPISGHRSVSWYQQTPGQGLQFLFEYFSETQRNKGNFPGRFSGRQFSNSRSEMNVSTLELGDSALYLCASSPLPGGEIGNTIYFGEGSWLTVV.

The chain couples TRBV10-3 to TRBJ1-2, with 8 bases fitting TRBD1. The V segment lost 0 bases and the J segment 2 bases; nucleotides outside the gene matches: 2. Germline-derived CDR1 and CDR2 are ENHRY and SYGVKD. CDR3 length: 15 amino acids. CDR3 coding DNA: TGTGCCATCAGTGAGTCGGGGACAGGAAACTATGGCTACACCTTC. Its protein product is CAISESGTGNYGYTF.

CDR3 residues: CASSPWTSANEQFF. Written as DNA, the CDR3 is TGTGCCAGCAGCCCGTGGACTAGCGCCAATGAGCAGTTCTTC. The chain uses TRBV7-6 and TRBJ2-1, with 9 nucleotides matching TRBD2. This CDR3 is built from 14 residues. Germline trimming cut 5 bases from V and 6 bases from J; bases unmatched to any gene: 5. The germline V gene encodes CDR1 SGHVS and CDR2 FNYEAQ.

The chain is built from TRBV9 and TRBJ2-7; a possible D gene is TRBD2 (5 bases). V was clipped by 3 bases and J by 7 bases, with 14 bases between them. The CDR3 contains 13 residues. Germline lookup yields CDR1 SGDLS and CDR2 YYNGEE. The CDR3 is CASSDPVRGEQYF. In DNA, the CDR3 is TGTGCCAGCAGCGACCCGGTCCGGGGTGAGCAGTACTTC.

The J gene is TRBJ1-6, the V gene TRBV7-2, with D possibly TRBD1 on 6 matching bases. Looked up from germline, CDR1 is SGHTA and CDR2 is FQGNSA. The CDR3 is made up of 14 amino acids. The germline V and J ends were trimmed by 2 bases and 10 bases, with 12 bases remaining between them. This CDR3 is CASSLTGKGSPLHF. CDR3 nucleotide sequence: TGTGCCAGCAGCTTAACAGGGAAAGGATCACCCCTCCACTTT. Together with reference TRBV7-2 and TRBJ1-6, the CDR3 gives the full variable domain: GAGVSQSPSNKVTEKGKDVELRCDPISGHTALYWYRQSLGQGLEFLIYFQGNSAPDKSGLPSDRFSAERTGGSVSTLTIQRTQQEDSAVYLCASSLTGKGSPLHFGNGTRLTVT.

The chain combines TRBV2 with TRBJ2-1; D is possibly TRBD1 (5 bases). The CDR3 spans 13 residues. Trimming removed 3 bases at V and 3 bases at J, with 6 bases between. In germline, CDR1 is SNHLY, CDR2 FYNNEI. CDR3 region: CASSDQGYNEQFF. The CDR3 coding sequence is TGTGCCAGCAGTGATCAGGGCTACAATGAGCAGTTCTTC.

V is TRBV9 and J is TRBJ2-2; 8 positions match TRBD2. V dropped 0 bases and J dropped 9; count of bases not matched to a gene: 10. Germline V CDR1 and CDR2: SGDLS, YYNGEE. This CDR3 is built from 16 residues. The CDR3 reads CASSVGQAGDPWELFF. The CDR3 region has the DNA TGTGCCAGCAGCGTAGGGCAAGCGGGAGATCCGTGGGAGCTGTTTTTT.

This clone was picked up one time. The rearrangement uses TRBV29-1 and TRBJ2-1, with a weak D call TRBD2 (6 bases). Germline V gene data show CDR1 as SQVTM and CDR2 as ANQGSEA. Trimming took 8 bases from V and 9 from J, leaving 14 bases between them. This CDR3 is 11 amino acids long. CDR3 sequence reads: CSMSKGGEQFF. For the CDR3, the DNA is TGCAGCATGTCTAAGGGAGGTGAGCAGTTCTTC.

The chain uses TRBV4-1 and TRBJ1-2, with a tentative D call TRBD1 (6 bases). V lost 3 bases and J 3 bases, leaving 11 bases between the germline ends. The germline V gene has CDR1 MGHRA and CDR2 YSYEKL. This CDR3 comprises 14 residues. As DNA, the CDR3 is TGCGCCAGCAGCCATGGGGGGGCGGACTATGGCTACACCTTC. Residues: CASSHGGADYGYTF.

The chain recombines TRBV27 with TRBJ2-7; TRBD1 aligns across 12 bases. V trimming: 5 bases; J trimming: 7 bases; junction bases outside the gene matches: 12. This CDR3 contains 16 residues. The germline V gene encodes CDR1 MNHEY and CDR2 SMNVEV (reference sequence). The chain's CDR3 is CASSHLPGQGAGEQYF. The CDR3 nucleotides read TGTGCCAGCAGTCATTTGCCGGGACAGGGGGCGGGGGAGCAGTACTTC.

Only a few counts were recorded for this clone. The chain employs TRBV6-1 and TRBJ1-1; maybe TRBD1 (5 bases). Trimming removed 6 bases at V and 7 bases at J, with 12 bases between. The CDR3 runs to 12 residues. Germline CDR1 reads MNHNS; CDR2 reads SASEGT. The CDR3 region is CASRQGTSEAFF. In nucleotides, the CDR3 is TGTGCCAGCAGGCAGGGTACAAGTGAAGCTTTCTTT.

The chain couples TRBV30 to TRBJ2-4; TRBD1 matches 7 bases. This CDR3 has 14 amino acids. Germline V gene data show CDR1 as GTSNPN and CDR2 as SVGIG (reference sequence). The junction had 7 bases not matched to a gene; V was cut back by 2 bases and J by 6 bases. CDR3 sequence: CAWSRTGAANIQYF. DNA for the CDR3: TGTGCCTGGAGTAGAACAGGGGCTGCAAACATTCAGTACTTC.

The chain is built from TRBV29-1 and TRBJ1-1, with D perhaps matching TRBD1 (5 bases). This CDR3 has 14 residues. V lost 3 bases to trimming and J lost 1 base, with 12 bases between them. CDR1 is SQVTM and CDR2 is ANQGSEA in the germline V gene. The chain's CDR3 is CSVEGDRTNTEAFF. The CDR3, as DNA: TGCAGCGTTGAGGGTGACAGAACGAACACTGAAGCTTTCTTT. Full variable domain (rest looked up from reference TRBV29-1 and TRBJ1-1): SAVISQKPSRDICQRGTSLTIQCQVDSQVTMMFWYRQQPGQSLTLIATANQGSEATYESGFVIDKFPISRPNLTFSTLTVSNMSPEDSSIYLCSVEGDRTNTEAFFGQGTRLTVV.

This clone has a handful of counts. V gene TRBV19 combines with J gene TRBJ1-6; tentative D call: TRBD1 (5 bases). Germline values: CDR1 LNHDA, CDR2 SQIVND (reference sequence). The CDR3 extends over 13 amino acids. The germline V and J ends were trimmed by 5 bases and 8 bases, with 10 bases remaining between them. The CDR3 DNA is TGTGCCAGTAGTCCTCCGGGGGATTCACCCCTCCACTTT. As protein: CASSPPGDSPLHF. Complete variable domain (other parts from reference TRBV19 and TRBJ1-6): DGGITQSPKYLFRKEGQNVTLSCEQNLNHDAMYWYRQDPGQGLRLIYYSQIVNDFQKGDIAEGYSVSREKKESFPLTVTSAQKNPTAFYLCASSPPGDSPLHFGNGTRLTVT.

The chain has TRBV4-3 and TRBJ1-4, with TRBD1 identical over 9 bases. The V gene's germline CDR1 is LGHNA and CDR2 YSLEER. The CDR3 extends over 15 amino acids. The trim removed 2 bases at V and 5 bases at J, leaving 3 bases unmatched. The CDR3 bases are TGCGCCAGCAGCCAATCCGGGACAGGGAATGAAAAACTGTTTTTT. This encodes CASSQSGTGNEKLFF.